This T cell receptor (beta chain) was found in a study of tumor-infiltrating lymphocytes in localized non-small cell lung cancer. The wider study: Resected tumor was paired with non-adjacent uninvolved lung from the same patient.

Measured with immunoSEQ multiplex PCR; TCRdb has only the in-frame clones, and not every one. This table holds some 13,000 clones, around four fifths found once. As concerns this clone: Its matching antigen is unknown.

The germline CDR1 and CDR2 sequences are SGHTS and YDEGEE. Trimming stripped 0 bases from V and 0 bases from J, with 7 bases between. The CDR3 sequence is 14 residues long. Study-level points and caveats: Each assay used a separate piece of the same tissue. No T-cell fraction difference was seen between IM1 and IM2 tumors.

The source of this sequence is a human donor with non-small cell lung cancer. Sequenced sample: uninvolved lung tissue not adjacent to the tumor. The chain recombines TRBV5-8 with TRBJ2-7; D unresolved. CDR3 region: CASSLEGSSYEQYF. The CDR3 bases are TGTGCCAGCAGCTTGGAGGGAAGCTCCTACGAGCAGTACTTC.